This TCR beta chain was profiled in a study of blood T cell repertoires in COVID-19. The repertoire was sequenced with immunoSEQ multiplex PCR; TCRdb's copy has only in-frame clones and lacks some. The table lists approximately 290,000 clones, about nine tenths of them singletons. The length of the CDR3 is 13 residues. Germline CDR1 is SNHLY and CDR2 is FYNNEI. Deletions cut 7 bases from V and 4 bases from J, with 13 bases between. Sequencing was performed on PBMCs or T cells enriched from blood (not recorded which). V usage is TRBV2 and J usage is TRBJ1-1; maybe TRBD1 (5 bases). This TCR derives from a woman in her 30s who had recovered from COVID-19. CDR3 DNA sequence: TGTGCCAGCATTTTAGTCCAGGGCACTGAAGCTTTCTTT. Its translation is CASILVQGTEAFF.